This T cell receptor beta chain was identified during a study of blood T cells in healthy people across ages. Study information: Using template switching, researchers captured about one barcoded beta molecule for each two T cells.

A second PCR of 7 to 11 cycles used a sample-barcoded 5' primer and a J-beta primer mix. The study obtained at least 3 million CDR3-containing paired-end reads from every sample. TCRdb passed the 5' RACE reads through MiXCR, listing each CDR3 protein once. The sample lists roughly 1.7 million distinct CDR3 sequences; almost 35% were seen once. Germline CDR1 SGHRS, CDR2 YFSETQ. The ends were cut back, 5 bases at V and 4 bases at J, with 15 bases in the middle. This CDR3 is 14 amino acids long. This clonotype was observed once. In terms of origin and age, donors were healthy Caucasian individuals from Russia aged 6 to 90. Each donor's blood draw was 7.5 to 10 milliliters of peripheral blood.

This chain links TRBV5-1 with TRBJ2-5; D remains unclear. The sequence was obtained from a woman aged 30 to 39 in good health. Material: blood. CDR3 region: CASSLIREGETQYF. The CDR3 nucleotides read TGCGCCAGCAGTTTGATACGAGAAGGAGAGACCCAGTACTTC.